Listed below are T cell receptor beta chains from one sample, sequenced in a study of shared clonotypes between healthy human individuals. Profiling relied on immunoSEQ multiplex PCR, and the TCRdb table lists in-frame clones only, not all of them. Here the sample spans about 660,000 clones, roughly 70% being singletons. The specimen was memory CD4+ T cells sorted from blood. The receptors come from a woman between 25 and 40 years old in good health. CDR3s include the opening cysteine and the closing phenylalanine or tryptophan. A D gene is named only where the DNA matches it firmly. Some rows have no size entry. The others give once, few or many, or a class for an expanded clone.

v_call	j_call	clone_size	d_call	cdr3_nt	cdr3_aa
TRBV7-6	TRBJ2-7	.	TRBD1	TGTGCCAGCAGCTCGACAGGGGGTTCCTACGAGCAGTACTTC	CASSSTGGSYEQYF
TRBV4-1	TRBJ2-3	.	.	TGCGCCAGCAGCCAAGCTGGCGGGATTGGAGGGGATACGCAGTATTTT	CASSQAGGIGGDTQYF
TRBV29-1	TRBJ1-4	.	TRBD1	TGCAGCGTTGGACAGGGGTCCGTTCCTAATGAAAAACTGTTTTTT	CSVGQGSVPNEKLFF
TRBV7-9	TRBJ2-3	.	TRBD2	TGTGCCAGCAGCTTAGAAGTGCTAGCGGGAGTTCATGATACGCAGTATTTT	CASSLEVLAGVHDTQYF
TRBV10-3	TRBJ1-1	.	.	TGTGCCACCCGGACAGCCAACCAAATGAACACTGAAGCTTTCTTT	CATRTANQMNTEAFF
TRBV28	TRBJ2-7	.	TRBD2	TGTGCCAGCAGTCCCGAGCGGGATGTCTACGAGCAGTACTTC	CASSPERDVYEQYF
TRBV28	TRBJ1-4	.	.	TGTGCCAGCAGTTTAGACGGGGGGGATGAAAAACTGTTTTTT	CASSLDGGDEKLFF
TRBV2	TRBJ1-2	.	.	TGTGCCAGCAGTCCTCAGGAACCGGGGTTGGGGGGCTACACCTTC	CASSPQEPGLGGYTF
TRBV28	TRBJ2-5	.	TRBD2	TGTGCCAGCACCCTCCTCTTAACGGGAGGGCAAGAGACCCAGTACTTC	CASTLLLTGGQETQYF
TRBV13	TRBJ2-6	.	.	TGTGCCAGCAGCTTAGGGCTGAACTCTGGGGCCAACGTCCTGACTTTC	CASSLGLNSGANVLTF
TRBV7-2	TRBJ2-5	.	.	TGTGCCAGCAGCCGCACTAGCCTGGGAGAGACCCAGTACTTC	CASSRTSLGETQYF
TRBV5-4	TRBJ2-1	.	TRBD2	TGTGCCAGCAGCTTGGCGCGCTCTAGCGGCACAGTATTTGAGTTCTTC	CASSLARSSGTVFEFF
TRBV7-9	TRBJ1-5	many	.	TGTGCCAGCAGTTCCGGGACACAGCATCAGCCCCAGCATTTT	CASSSGTQHQPQHF
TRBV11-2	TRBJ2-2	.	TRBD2	TGTGCCAGCAGTCGACTAGCGGGAGAGACCACCGGGGAGCTGTTTTTT	CASSRLAGETTGELFF
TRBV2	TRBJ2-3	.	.	TGTGCCAGCAGTGTTAGCGGTCCAAACACAGATACGCAGTATTTT	CASSVSGPNTDTQYF
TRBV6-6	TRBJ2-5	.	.	TGTGCCAGCAGTTCGGGGACCCCGGCGACCCAGTACTTC	CASSSGTPATQYF
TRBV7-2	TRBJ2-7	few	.	TGTGCCAGCAAGTTTTATGGTATGGGACACGAGCAGTACTTC	CASKFYGMGHEQYF
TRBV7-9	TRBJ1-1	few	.	TGTGCCAGCAGCCGTCAGGGGAACACTGAAGCTTTCTTT	CASSRQGNTEAFF
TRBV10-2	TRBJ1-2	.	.	TGCGCCAGCAGTGAGGCGGAGGGCCGTGGCTACACCTTC	CASSEAEGRGYTF
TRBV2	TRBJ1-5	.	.	TGTGCCAGCAGCGAAACAGGTAATCAGCCCCAGCATTTT	CASSETGNQPQHF
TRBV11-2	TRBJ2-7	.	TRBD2	TGTGCCAGCAGCTCATACCTGGGAGGGAGGTCCGAGCAGTACTTC	CASSSYLGGRSEQYF
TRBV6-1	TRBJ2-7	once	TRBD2	TGTGCCAGCAGTGGGGAGGTGGGACTAGCGGGAGGGTACGAGCAGTACTTC	CASSGEVGLAGGYEQYF
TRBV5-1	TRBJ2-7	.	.	TGCGCCAGCAGCTTGGCCGGGACCCTATACGAGCAGTACTTC	CASSLAGTLYEQYF
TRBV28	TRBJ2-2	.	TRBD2	TGTGCCAGTGGGGCCCCCAGGGAGGGGAACACCGGGGAGCTGTTTTTT	CASGAPREGNTGELFF
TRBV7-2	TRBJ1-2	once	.	TGTGCCAGCAGCCGGGTGGGGGGCACGAACTATGGCTACACCTTC	CASSRVGGTNYGYTF
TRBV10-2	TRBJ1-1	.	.	TGCGCCAGCAGTGACAGGAACACTGAAGCTTTCTTT	CASSDRNTEAFF
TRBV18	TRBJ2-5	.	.	TGTGCCAGCTCACTCTCACTGGGACCCCAAGAGACCCAGTACTTC	CASSLSLGPQETQYF
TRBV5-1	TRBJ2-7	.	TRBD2	TGCGCCAGCAGCCTAATAATGGGACTAGCGGGAGACGTGTACTTC	CASSLIMGLAGDVYF
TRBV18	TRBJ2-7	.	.	TGTGCCAGCTCACCAGTGACGGTATTGGGCGAGCAGTACTTC	CASSPVTVLGEQYF
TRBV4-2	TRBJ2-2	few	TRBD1	TGTGCCAGCAGCCAAGATCGCCGGGACAGGGGTTCTGCCGGGGAGCTGTTTTTT	CASSQDRRDRGSAGELFF
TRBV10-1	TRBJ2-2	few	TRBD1	TGCGCCAGCAGTTGGACCGGGACAGGAGACACCGGGGAGCTGTTTTTT	CASSWTGTGDTGELFF